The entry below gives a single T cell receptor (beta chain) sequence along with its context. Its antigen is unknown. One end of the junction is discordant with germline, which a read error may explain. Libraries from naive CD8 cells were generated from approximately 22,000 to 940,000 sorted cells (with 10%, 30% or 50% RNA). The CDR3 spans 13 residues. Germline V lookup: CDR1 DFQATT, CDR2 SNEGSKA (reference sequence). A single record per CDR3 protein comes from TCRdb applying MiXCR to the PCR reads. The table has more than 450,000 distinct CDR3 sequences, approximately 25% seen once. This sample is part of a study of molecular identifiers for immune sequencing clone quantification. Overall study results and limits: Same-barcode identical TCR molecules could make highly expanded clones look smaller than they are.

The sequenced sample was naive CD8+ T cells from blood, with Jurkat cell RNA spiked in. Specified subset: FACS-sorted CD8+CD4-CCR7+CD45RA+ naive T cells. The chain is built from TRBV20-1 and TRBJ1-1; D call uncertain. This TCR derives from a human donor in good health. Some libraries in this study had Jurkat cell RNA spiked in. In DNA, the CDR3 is TGCAGTGCTAGAGAGATAGCGATCACTGAAGCTCTCTTT. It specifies CSAREIAITEALF.